This TCR beta chain was retrieved from a study of blood T cell repertoires in COVID-19 (dated by TCRdb to the early 2020s). For the wider study: The collaborator samples originated in the United States, Italy and Spain and spanned the acute and convalescent phases of COVID-19. The prospective study material was composed of cDNA or gDNA derived from T cells, B-cell-depleted T cells, or PBMCs. Deeply sampled blood TCRbeta repertoires from subjects exposed to, actively infected with, or recovered from COVID-19 were included in the dataset. A freely available public database, intended as a resource for researchers studying the immune response to SARS-CoV-2, is where the repertoires were released. Samples came from the ongoing ImmuneRACE study (first 160 participants) plus 1,254 subjects from 6 global collaborators. A de-identified subject ID, COVID-19 status, age in years and sex were almost always included in the sample metadata. Where available, HLA class I and class II types were taken from metadata supplied by the sample provider and were not determined by assay-based typing. Results and caveats for the whole study, not just this receptor: The quantity of clinical and demographic metadata differed by source and by participant and was supplied without curation.

This clone was seen a single time. It lacks a known antigen. Qualities for individual bases were not recorded, and no much larger clone is one base off. V drops 4 bases and J drops 6 bases, leaving 23 bases in between. Via the germline V gene, CDR1 is ENHRY and CDR2 SYGVKD. There are 17 amino acids in the CDR3, from cysteine to phenylalanine inclusive. Only the CDR3 region is kept as DNA, spanning 51 bases read in frame from base 1. The immunoSEQ Assay, a bias-controlled multiplex PCR, was used to amplify TCRbeta CDR3 regions from genomic DNA. Regarding the original processing steps: The number of nucleated cells in each sample was estimated by amplification of reference gene primers within the assay. To quantify the absolute abundance of each unique TCRbeta CDR3 rearrangement, sequence reads were collapsed and filtered. For each sample, productive Simpson clonality was calculated as the square root of Simpson's diversity index over productive rearrangements. Held by TCRdb, this immuneACCESS table contains in-frame sequences only and omits some clones. Under half of the omission traces to an unresolved V gene where checked; the cause of the rest is unknown. That table is the source of V, J and clone size, and D and trimming were worked out from the DNA. Here the sample has fewer than 350,000 clones; 87% occur a single time. The ten biggest clones cover 6% to 7% of the sample.

Participants in the prospective study were enrolled through a virtual design, were aged 18 to 89 years, and lived in roughly 24 United States geographic areas. To assign participants to cohorts, the prospective study relied on clinical history that participants themselves reported in a screening survey and a study questionnaire. ImmuneRACE Cohort 3 recovered participants were defined by two consecutive negative NP/OP PCR tests, healthcare professional clearance, or symptom resolution. Mobile phlebotomists in the prospective study collected whole blood, serum and a nasopharyngeal or oropharyngeal swab from every participant. Prospective study participants could optionally give additional blood draws and questionnaires over an approximately 2-month period. Before DNA extraction, blood samples from the prospective study were shipped at room temperature or frozen.

The sequenced material came from PBMCs or T cells enriched from blood (not recorded which). The rearranged chain carries TRBV10-3 and TRBJ2-3; TRBD1 is possibly the D segment (8 matching bases). The clonotype was recovered from a woman aged 40 to 50 who had recovered from COVID-19. The nucleotides read TGTGCCATCAGTGGCGGACAGGGAGGGGAGCGGTCCGATACGCAGTATTTT. Its protein is CAISGGQGGERSDTQYF.